This TCR beta chain was identified in a study of blood T cell repertoires in COVID-19. Across the whole study: The United States, Italy and Spain provided the acute and convalescent COVID-19 samples. The cDNA or gDNA used as material had been derived from T cells, B-cell-depleted T cells, or PBMCs.

Germline lookup yields CDR1 SEHNR and CDR2 FQNEAQ (reference sequence). This CDR3 is built from 13 residues. V lost 3 bases, J lost 10 bases, and 10 bases lay in between. Original data processing: Quantification of nucleated cells was approximated via reference gene primer amplification. Repertoires were generated with immunoSEQ multiplex PCR, while TCRdb's copy carries only in-frame clones and drops some. That table gives V, J and clone size, and the DNA gave D and trimming. Found here are roughly 39,000 clones, 79% of them singletons; the top ten hold approximately 20%. The receptor was derived from a man in his 70s with acute or convalescent COVID-19. This chain connects TRBV7-9 to TRBJ1-6; a possible D gene is TRBD1 (5 bases). Material for sequencing was peripheral blood. The chain's CDR3 is CASSLDQGSPLHF. For the CDR3, the DNA is TGTGCCAGCAGCTTGGACCAGGGATCACCCCTCCACTTT.